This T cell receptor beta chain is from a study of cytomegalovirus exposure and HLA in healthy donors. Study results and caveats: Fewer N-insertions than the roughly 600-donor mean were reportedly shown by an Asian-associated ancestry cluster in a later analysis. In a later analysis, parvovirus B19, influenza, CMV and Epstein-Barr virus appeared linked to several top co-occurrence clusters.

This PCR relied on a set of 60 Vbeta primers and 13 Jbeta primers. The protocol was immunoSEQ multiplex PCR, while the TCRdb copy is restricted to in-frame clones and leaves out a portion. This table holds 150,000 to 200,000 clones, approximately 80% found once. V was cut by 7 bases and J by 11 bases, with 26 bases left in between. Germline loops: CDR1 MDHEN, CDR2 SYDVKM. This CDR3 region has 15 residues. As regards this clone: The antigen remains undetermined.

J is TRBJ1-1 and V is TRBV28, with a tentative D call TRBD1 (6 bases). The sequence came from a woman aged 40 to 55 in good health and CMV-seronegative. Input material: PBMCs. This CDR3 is CASTEGGDWGAIAFF. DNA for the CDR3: TGTGCCAGCACCGAAGGGGGTGACTGGGGAGCGATCGCTTTCTTT.